The 13 T cell receptor beta chains in this list originate from one sample, sequenced in a study of blood T cell repertoires in COVID-19. The assay was immunoSEQ multiplex PCR, and TCRdb's table has in-frame clones only and misses some. The table records around 320,000 clones, 85% of them present only once. Sequencing input: peripheral blood. These receptors all come from a human donor in a cohort sampled during active COVID-19.

The sample holds one count of this clone. The V call is TRBV6-1, the J call TRBJ1-5; D is unresolved. Looked up from germline, CDR1 is MNHNS and CDR2 is SASEGT. The CDR3 is 13 amino acids. The V end was cut by 1 base, the J end by 5 bases, with 6 bases between. The chain's CDR3 is CASSEGRDQPQHF. CDR3 DNA sequence: TGTGCCAGCAGTGAAGGGCGGGATCAGCCCCAGCATTTT.

The chain links TRBV4-1 to TRBJ1-1, with D tentatively TRBD1 (5 bases). The V gene lost 0 bases and the J gene lost 5 bases, with 10 bases spanning the gap. CDR1 and CDR2 from the germline V gene are MGHRA and YSYEKL. The CDR3 has 14 amino acids. The CDR3 reads CASSQEGGRTEAFF. CDR3 sequence (DNA): TGCGCCAGCAGCCAAGAGGGGGGAAGAACTGAAGCTTTCTTT.

The chain employs TRBV7-8 and TRBJ1-5; 8 nucleotides agree with TRBD1. V dropped 5 bases and J dropped 0; count of bases not matched to a gene: 6. Germline V gene sequence: CDR1 SGHVS, CDR2 FQNEAQ. The CDR3 runs 16 residues. CDR3 region: CASSGTDRDSNQPQHF. The CDR3 DNA is TGTGCCAGCAGCGGGACGGACAGGGATAGCAATCAGCCCCAGCATTTT.

The chain combines TRBV5-1 with TRBJ2-3; possible D gene TRBD1, 6 bases. The CDR3 contains 19 residues. The V gene's germline CDR1 is SGHRS and CDR2 YFSETQ. Trimming took 3 bases from V and 3 from J, leaving 26 bases between them. CDR3 region: CASSWTESGPGRSTDTQYF. CDR3 bases: TGCGCCAGCAGCTGGACAGAGTCGGGCCCTGGAAGGAGTACAGATACGCAGTATTTT.

This clone was observed a single time. V is TRBV7-9 and J is TRBJ1-3; a possible D gene is TRBD1 (5 bases). V lost 2 bases and J 8 bases, leaving 10 bases between the germline ends. CDR1 is SEHNR and CDR2 is FQNEAQ in the germline V gene (reference sequence). The CDR3 is 13 residues long. This CDR3 is CASSLWAGDTIYF. The CDR3 bases are TGTGCCAGCAGCTTATGGGCGGGGGACACCATATATTTT. Supplemented by reference TRBV7-9 and TRBJ1-3, the full variable domain reads DTGVSQNPRHKITKRGQNVTFRCDPISEHNRLYWYRQTLGQGPEFLTYFQNEAQLEKSRLLSDRFSAERPKGSFSTLEIQRTEQGDSAMYLCASSLWAGDTIYFGEGSWLTVV.

This chain links TRBV6-1 with TRBJ1-2; 11 bases are shared with TRBD1. J lost 5 bases, V lost 3 bases, and 11 bases had no gene match. Germline V CDR1 and CDR2: MNHNS, SASEGT. This CDR3 is 17 amino acids long. The CDR3 nucleotides are TGTGCCAGCAGTGACTGGGACAGGGGGTTGGGATATTATGGCTACACCTTC. Protein: CASSDWDRGLGYYGYTF.

The gene calls are TRBV7-9 and TRBJ1-2, with a tentative D call TRBD1 (6 bases). Germline V gene lookup returns CDR1 SEHNR and CDR2 FQNEAQ (reference sequence). This CDR3 comprises 13 residues. V shed 4 bases and J shed 6 bases, with 12 bases lying between them. The DNA for the CDR3 is TGTGCCAGCAGCTCGCGGGGGACAAATGGCTACACCTTC. This gives the protein CASSSRGTNGYTF.

This clone was observed a single time. In DNA, the CDR3 is TGCGCCAGCAGCCAGGTGCAGGGGGAAATTGGAAACACCATATATTTT. It specifies CASSQVQGEIGNTIYF. The chain couples TRBV4-1 to TRBJ1-3; 7 bases map to TRBD1. The CDR3 length is 16 residues. V lost 3 bases and J lost 3; bases outside the gene matches: 8. The V gene's germline CDR1 is MGHRA and CDR2 YSYEKL.

This chain joins TRBV14 and TRBJ2-3; TRBD1 might be the D (5 bases). The V end lost 8 bases, the J end lost 5 bases, and 20 bases lay between the germline ends. Germline V gene data show CDR1 as SGHDN and CDR2 as FVKESK. CDR3 length: 15 residues. In DNA form, the CDR3 reads TGTGCCAGCGAGCCCGGGTTTGGGGCACAAGATACGCAGTATTTT. Residues: CASEPGFGAQDTQYF.

This clone was detected many times. The V call is TRBV11-1, the J call TRBJ2-2, with 9 bases lining up with TRBD2. J was trimmed by 0 bases and V by 0 bases; bases with no gene match: 8. CDR1 is SGHAT, CDR2 FQDESV, per germline (reference sequence). The CDR3 is 19 amino acids. DNA of the CDR3: TGTGCCAGCAGCTTAGCGACTAGCGGTCGAAAAGCGAACACCGGGGAGCTGTTTTTT. Its translation is CASSLATSGRKANTGELFF.

Of note for this clone: This may come from a read error, since a much larger clone is one base off. Other DNA sequences in this sample translate to the same CDR3. The chain is built from TRBV19 and TRBJ1-3; D gene ambiguous. V lost 4 bases to trimming and J lost 4 bases, with 5 bases between them. Germline CDR1 is LNHDA and CDR2 is SQIVND (reference sequence). This CDR3 comprises 12 residues. For the CDR3, the DNA is TGTGCCAGTAGTACCGTCGGAAACACCATATATTTT. Translation gives CASSTVGNTIYF.

The chain couples TRBV9 to TRBJ1-2, with no clear D. The CDR3 is 15 amino acids. Trimming took 4 bases from V and 6 from J, leaving 19 bases between them. Per germline, CDR1 SGDLS and CDR2 YYNGEE. The CDR3 bases are TGTGCCAGCAGCCCCAGCGGTACCGTTTTCGATGGCTACACCTTC. Amino acid sequence: CASSPSGTVFDGYTF.

The V gene is TRBV9, the J gene TRBJ1-2, with TRBD1 matching over 9 bases. Germline-derived CDR1 and CDR2 are SGDLS and YYNGEE. This CDR3 comprises 15 residues. V shed 0 bases and J 7 bases; nucleotides not matched to a gene: 7. The CDR3 sequence is CASSVDTGGVSGYTF. CDR3 nucleotides: TGTGCCAGCAGCGTAGACACAGGGGGCGTGAGTGGCTACACCTTC.